Presented here are 5 T cell receptor beta chains from one specimen sequenced in a study of OX40 agonist ivuxolimab in advanced cancers. Data came from immunoSEQ multiplex PCR; TCRdb stores just in-frame clones and leaves some out. The table records some 43,000 clones, more than 75% of them present only once. The sample was CD4+ or CD8+ T cells sorted from blood, taken in a trial of the OX40 agonist ivuxolimab. The receptors shown here come from an adult with an advanced solid tumor such as melanoma, head and neck, liver or kidney cancer.

The chain joins TRBV5-1 to TRBJ1-3; a weak D match, TRBD1 (6 bases). Germline loops: CDR1 SGHRS, CDR2 YFSETQ. V shed 4 bases and J shed 1 base, with 9 bases lying between them. CDR3 length: 14 amino acids. The CDR3 protein is CASSNGQSGNTIYF. The DNA of the CDR3 is TGCGCCAGCAGCAACGGACAGTCTGGAAACACCATATATTTT.

The chain employs TRBV6-1 and TRBJ1-1; D is undetermined. Germline V lookup: CDR1 MNHNS, CDR2 SASEGT. CDR3 size: 10 residues. Deletions cut 4 bases from V and 14 bases from J, with 11 bases between. CDR3 sequence (DNA): TGTGCCAGCAGTGTCGGGCGAATCTTCTTT. This codes for CASSVGRIFF.

J is TRBJ2-7 and V is TRBV5-1; D is uncertain. Germline assignment: CDR1 SGHRS and CDR2 YFSETQ. Trimming left V 2 bases short and J 1 base short, with 10 bases between. The CDR3 is 14 residues long. The DNA of the CDR3 is TGCGCCAGCAGCTTAGGGCAGAGATCCTACGAGCAGTACTTC. As protein: CASSLGQRSYEQYF.

The chain links TRBV4-1 to TRBJ2-1, with 14 bases fitting TRBD2. V lost 1 base and J lost 4; bases outside the gene matches: 3. Germline V gene lookup returns CDR1 MGHRA and CDR2 YSYEKL. The CDR3 consists of 17 residues. The CDR3 nucleotides read TGCGCCAGCAGCCAAGGGACTAGCGGGGGGACGTACAATGAGCAGTTCTTC. As protein: CASSQGTSGGTYNEQFF.

The chain uses TRBV5-1 and TRBJ2-5; 12 bases align to TRBD2. This CDR3 region has 17 residues. With 2 bases clipped from V and 5 bases from J, the junction kept 10 bases outside the gene matches. CDR1 and CDR2 from the germline V gene are SGHRS and YFSETQ. For the CDR3, the DNA is TGCGCCAGCAGCTTCCTACCGGGACTAGCGGGTGGGGAGACCCAGTACTTC. It yields the protein CASSFLPGLAGGETQYF.